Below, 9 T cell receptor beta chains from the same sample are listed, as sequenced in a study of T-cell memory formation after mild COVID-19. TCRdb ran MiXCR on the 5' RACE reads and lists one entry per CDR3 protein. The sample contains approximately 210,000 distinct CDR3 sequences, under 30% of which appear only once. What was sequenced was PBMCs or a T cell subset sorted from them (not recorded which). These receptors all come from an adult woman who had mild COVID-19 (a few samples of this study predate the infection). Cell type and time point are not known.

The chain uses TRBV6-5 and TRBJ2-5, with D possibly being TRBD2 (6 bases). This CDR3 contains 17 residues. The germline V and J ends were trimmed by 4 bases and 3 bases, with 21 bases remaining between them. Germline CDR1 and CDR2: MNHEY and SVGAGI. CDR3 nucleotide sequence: TGTGCCAGCAGTTCCTCCCGCGGGGCAGGCCCTAAAGAGACCCAGTACTTC. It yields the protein CASSSSRGAGPKETQYF.

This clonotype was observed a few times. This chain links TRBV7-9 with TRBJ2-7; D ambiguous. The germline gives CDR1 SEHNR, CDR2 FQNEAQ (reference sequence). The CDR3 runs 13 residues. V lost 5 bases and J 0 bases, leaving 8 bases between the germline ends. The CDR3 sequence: CASSPLSSYEQYF. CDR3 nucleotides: TGTGCCAGCAGCCCTTTAAGCTCCTACGAGCAGTACTTC.

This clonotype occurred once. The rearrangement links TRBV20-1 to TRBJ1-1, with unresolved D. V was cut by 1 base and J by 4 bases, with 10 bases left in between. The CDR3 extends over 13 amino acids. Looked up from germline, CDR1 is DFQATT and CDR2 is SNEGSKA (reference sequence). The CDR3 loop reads CSARVMAVTEAFF. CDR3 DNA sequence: TGCAGTGCTAGAGTGATGGCTGTCACTGAAGCTTTCTTT.

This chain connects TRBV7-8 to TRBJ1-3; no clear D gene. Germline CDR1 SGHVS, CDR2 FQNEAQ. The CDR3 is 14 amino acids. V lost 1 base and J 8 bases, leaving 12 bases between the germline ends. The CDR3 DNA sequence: TGTGCCAGCAGCTTAGGGGGTCGGCGAGACACCATATATTTT. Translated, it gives CASSLGGRRDTIYF. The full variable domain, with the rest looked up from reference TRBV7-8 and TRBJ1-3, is GAGVSQSPRYKVAKRGQDVALRCDPISGHVSLFWYQQALGQGPEFLTYFQNEAQLDKSGLPSDRFFAERPEGSVSTLKIQRTQQEDSAVYLCASSLGGRRDTIYFGEGSWLTVV.

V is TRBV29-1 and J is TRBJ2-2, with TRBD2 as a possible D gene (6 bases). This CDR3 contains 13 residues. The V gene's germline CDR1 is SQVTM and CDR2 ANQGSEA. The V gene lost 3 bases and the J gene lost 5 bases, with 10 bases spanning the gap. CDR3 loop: CSVDGGITGELFF. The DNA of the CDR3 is TGCAGCGTTGACGGAGGGATAACCGGGGAGCTGTTTTTT.

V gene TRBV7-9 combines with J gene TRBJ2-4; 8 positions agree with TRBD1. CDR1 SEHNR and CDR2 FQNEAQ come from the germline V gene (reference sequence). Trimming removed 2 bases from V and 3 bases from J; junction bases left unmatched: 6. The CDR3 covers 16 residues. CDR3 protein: CASSLPLGTGKNIQYF. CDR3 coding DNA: TGTGCCAGCAGCTTACCTCTGGGGACAGGCAAAAACATTCAGTACTTC.

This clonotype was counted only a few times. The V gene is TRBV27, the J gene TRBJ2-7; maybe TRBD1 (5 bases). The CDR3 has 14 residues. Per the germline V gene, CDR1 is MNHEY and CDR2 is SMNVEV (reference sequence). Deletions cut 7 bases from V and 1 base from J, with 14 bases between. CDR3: CASIPDSLSYEQYF. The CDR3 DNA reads TGTGCCAGCATCCCCGACAGCCTATCCTACGAGCAGTACTTC.

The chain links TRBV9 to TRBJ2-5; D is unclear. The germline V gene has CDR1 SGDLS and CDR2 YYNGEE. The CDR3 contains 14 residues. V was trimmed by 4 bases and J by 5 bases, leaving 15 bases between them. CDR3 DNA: TGTGCCAGCAGCCCTGGGCAACTTTCGGAGACCCAGTACTTC. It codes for CASSPGQLSETQYF.

The CDR3 nucleotides are TGTGCCAGCAGTTTACCCTTGACAGGGAGCTACGAGCAGTACTTC. It yields the protein CASSLPLTGSYEQYF. The V gene is TRBV11-2, the J gene TRBJ2-7; 7 bases line up with TRBD1. Germline assignment: CDR1 SGHAT and CDR2 FQNNGV. This CDR3 is built from 15 residues. J lost 3 bases, V lost 6 bases, and 11 bases had no gene match.